Below, 20 T cell receptor beta chains from the same sample are listed, as sequenced in a study of cytomegalovirus exposure and HLA in healthy donors. The study ran its PCR with 60 Vbeta and 13 Jbeta primers. Assay: immunoSEQ multiplex PCR; the TCRdb copy retains only in-frame clones and omits some. The sample contains 87,000 or so clones, 7.5% to 8.5% of which appear only once. Sequencing was performed on PBMCs. The receptors derive from a man between 50 and 59 years old in good health and CMV-seronegative.

This clone was detected ten times or more. Different DNA sequences within this sample yield the same CDR3. V is TRBV6-5 and J is TRBJ2-1, with D unclear. Germline CDR1 and CDR2: MNHEY and SVGAGI. The CDR3 covers 14 residues. V lost 3 bases and J 3 bases, leaving 9 bases between the germline ends. This CDR3 reads CASSYSRVYNEQFF. In DNA form, the CDR3 reads TGTGCCAGCAGTTATTCAAGAGTCTACAATGAGCAGTTCTTC.

This clone was picked up a small number of times. The J gene is TRBJ2-2, the V gene TRBV10-1; 8 bases are shared with TRBD2. CDR1 and CDR2 (germline): WNHNN, SYGVQD (reference sequence). This CDR3 comprises 17 residues. V gave up 0 bases and J gave up 1 base; unmatched junction bases: 4. For the CDR3, the DNA is TGCGCCAGCAGTGAGTCGAACCTAGCGGGGAACACCGGGGAGCTGTTTTTT. This translates into CASSESNLAGNTGELFF.

This clone was counted only a few times. The chain is built from TRBV30 and TRBJ1-6; D not certain. The CDR3 spans 16 residues. V lost 3 bases to trimming and J lost 0 bases, with 12 bases between them. Germline CDR1 GTSNPN, CDR2 SVGIG (reference sequence). The CDR3 DNA reads TGTGCCTGGAGCCATGGTGAGAGCTCCTATAATTCACCCCTCCACTTT. This sequence encodes CAWSHGESSYNSPLHF. The full variable domain, completed using reference TRBV30 and TRBJ1-6, is SQTIHQWPATLVQPVGSPLSLECTVEGTSNPNLYWYRQAAGRGLQLLFYSVGIGQISSEVPQNLSASRPQDRQFILSSKKLLLSDSGFYLCAWSHGESSYNSPLHFGNGTRLTVT.

This clone was observed at least ten times. This chain connects TRBV5-6 to TRBJ2-3, with no clear D. CDR1 is SGHDT and CDR2 is YYEEEE in the germline V gene. There are 12 residues in the CDR3. Deletions cut 3 bases from V and 2 bases from J, with 4 bases between. CDR3 coding DNA: TGTGCCAGCAGCTACACCACAGATACGCAGTATTTT. Translated, it gives CASSYTTDTQYF.

This clone was detected only a few times. The chain combines TRBV6-5 with TRBJ2-5, with 8 positions matching TRBD2. Germline V gene sequence: CDR1 MNHEY, CDR2 SVGAGI. The CDR3 has 16 amino acids. V lost 2 bases to trimming and J lost 5 bases; unmatched junction nucleotides: 10. The CDR3 loop is CASSYGGSGKGETQYF. The CDR3 coding sequence is TGTGCCAGCAGTTACGGTGGTAGCGGGAAGGGGGAGACCCAGTACTTC.

This clone was observed many times. V is TRBV6-1 and J is TRBJ1-1; possible D gene TRBD1, 6 bases. Trimming stripped 4 bases from V and 0 bases from J, with 15 bases between. Germline loops: CDR1 MNHNS, CDR2 SASEGT. This CDR3 is 16 amino acids long. The CDR3 nucleotides are TGTGCCAGCAGTGGCAACAGGGAACCTATGAACACTGAAGCTTTCTTT. Protein: CASSGNREPMNTEAFF.

The genes are TRBV6-6 and TRBJ2-7; 10 bases agree with TRBD1. The germline V gene encodes CDR1 MNHNY and CDR2 SVGAGI (reference sequence). This CDR3 region has 14 residues. J was trimmed by 5 bases and V by 6 bases; bases with no gene match: 7. The CDR3 reads CASSPGTGEDEQYF. CDR3 bases: TGTGCCAGCAGCCCCGGGACAGGGGAGGACGAGCAGTACTTC.

This clone turned up a few times. This chain uses TRBV4-1 with TRBJ1-1; 7 positions match TRBD1. Losses at the gene ends were 4 bases for V and 5 bases for J; bases not matched to a gene: 4. In germline, CDR1 is MGHRA, CDR2 YSYEKL. There are 13 residues in the CDR3. This chain's CDR3 is CASSRLTGTEAFF. The CDR3 DNA reads as TGCGCCAGCAGCCGCTTGACAGGGACTGAAGCTTTCTTT.

The rearrangement joins TRBV9 to TRBJ2-7; 10 bases agree with TRBD2. V was pared by 0 bases and J by 7 bases, with 4 bases of the junction left unmatched. The CDR3 sequence is 14 residues long. Looked up from germline, CDR1 is SGDLS and CDR2 is YYNGEE. The CDR3 region has the DNA TGTGCCAGCAGCGTAGCTAGCGGGAGTCTGGAGCAGTACTTC. It is translated as CASSVASGSLEQYF.

The rearrangement joins TRBV6-6 to TRBJ1-4; TRBD1 matches at 10 bases. V shed 11 bases, J shed 7 bases, and the junction held 13 bases outside the gene matches. The CDR3 extends over 15 amino acids. Germline V gives CDR1 MNHNY, CDR2 SVGAGI (reference sequence). The CDR3 sequence is CAARTPGQGSEKLFF. CDR3 nucleotides: TGTGCCGCTAGGACACCGGGACAGGGGTCTGAAAAACTGTTTTTT.

V is TRBV19 and J is TRBJ2-7; 7 bases line up with TRBD2. CDR1 is LNHDA and CDR2 is SQIVND in the germline V gene (reference sequence). This CDR3 is 15 amino acids long. V trimming: 4 bases; J trimming: 6 bases; junction bases outside the gene matches: 12. The CDR3 sequence: CASSKSPAGSSEQYF. The CDR3 bases are TGTGCCAGTAGTAAAAGTCCAGCGGGGTCCAGCGAGCAGTACTTC. Looking up the rest from reference TRBV19 and TRBJ2-7 gives the full variable domain: DGGITQSPKYLFRKEGQNVTLSCEQNLNHDAMYWYRQDPGQGLRLIYYSQIVNDFQKGDIAEGYSVSREKKESFPLTVTSAQKNPTAFYLCASSKSPAGSSEQYFGPGTRLTVT.

The chain joins TRBV7-8 to TRBJ2-1; TRBD1 aligns across 8 bases. The CDR3 consists of 16 residues. V dropped 6 bases and J dropped 2; count of bases not matched to a gene: 9. Germline V lookup: CDR1 SGHVS, CDR2 FQNEAQ. The CDR3 nucleotides read TGTGCCAGCAGACAAGCACAGGGGGGCCCCTACAATGAGCAGTTCTTC. This encodes CASRQAQGGPYNEQFF.

The CDR3, as DNA: TGTGCCAGCAGTGGATCCCCGGGACAGGTCTTCGACTACGAGCAGTACTTC. Translated, it gives CASSGSPGQVFDYEQYF. V usage is TRBV6-1 and J usage is TRBJ2-7; 8 bases map to TRBD1. Per germline, CDR1 MNHNS and CDR2 SASEGT. CDR3 size: 17 residues. Germline trimming cut 4 bases from V and 3 bases from J; bases unmatched to any gene: 14.

As to this clone: An end of the junction differs from the germline gene, which may be a read error. Other nucleotide sequences from this sample produce the same CDR3. V gene TRBV5-1 combines with J gene TRBJ2-6; 8 bases map to TRBD1. The CDR3 totals 15 residues. Germline loops: CDR1 SGHRS, CDR2 YFSETQ. The CDR3 region has the DNA TGTGCCAGCAGTCGAAGACAGGGGACTGGTAACGTCCTGACTTTC. It translates to CASSRRQGTGNVLTF. The full variable domain, with the rest looked up from reference TRBV5-1 and TRBJ2-6, is KAGVTQTPRYLIKTRGQQVTLSCSPISGHRSVSWYQQTPGQGLQFLFEYFSETQRNKGNFPGRFSGRQFSNSRSEMNVSTLELGDSALYLCASSRRQGTGNVLTFGAGSRLTVL.

Only a few counts were recorded for this clone. J is TRBJ2-1 and V is TRBV29-1, with TRBD2 as a possible D gene (6 bases). This CDR3 comprises 12 residues. V was pared by 7 bases and J by 3 bases, with 10 bases between. Germline loops: CDR1 SQVTM, CDR2 ANQGSEA. The CDR3: CSAEDYYNEQFF. DNA of the CDR3: TGCAGCGCAGAGGACTACTACAATGAGCAGTTCTTC.

This rearrangement joins TRBV27 to TRBJ1-2, with no clear D. V was pared by 2 bases and J by 2 bases, with 15 bases between. Germline loops: CDR1 MNHEY, CDR2 SMNVEV (reference sequence). The CDR3 is made up of 16 amino acids. CDR3: CASSLNPSGWNYGYTF. The CDR3 region has the DNA TGTGCCAGCAGTTTAAATCCAAGCGGGTGGAACTATGGCTACACCTTC.

The rearrangement links TRBV9 to TRBJ1-4; 12 nucleotides line up with TRBD1. Germline CDR1 SGDLS, CDR2 YYNGEE. This CDR3 has 17 residues. With 4 bases clipped from V and 1 base from J, the junction kept 5 bases outside the gene matches. The DNA of the CDR3 is TGTGCCAGCAGCCTTGGGACAGGGGGCCGAACTAATGAAAAACTGTTTTTT. Protein sequence: CASSLGTGGRTNEKLFF.

The V call is TRBV7-2, the J call TRBJ1-2; the D gene is possibly TRBD1 (5 bases). Trimming removed 5 bases at V and 8 bases at J, with 21 bases between. CDR1 and CDR2 (germline): SGHTA, FQGNSA. This CDR3 has 15 residues. The CDR3 reads CASSPGGGFNRGYTF. Written as DNA, the CDR3 is TGTGCCAGCAGCCCTGGGGGGGGTTTTAATAGGGGCTACACCTTC.

The gene calls are TRBV11-2 and TRBJ2-1; TRBD2 matches at 11 bases. The germline V gene encodes CDR1 SGHAT and CDR2 FQNNGV. The CDR3 sequence is 15 residues long. Losses at the gene ends were 5 bases for V and 9 bases for J; bases not matched to a gene: 9. In DNA, the CDR3 is TGTGCCAGCAGCGCAAGGCTAGCGGGGGGACTTGAGCAGTTCTTC. Its protein product is CASSARLAGGLEQFF. Together with reference TRBV11-2 and TRBJ2-1, the CDR3 gives the full variable domain: EAGVAQSPRYKIIEKRQSVAFWCNPISGHATLYWYQQILGQGPKLLIQFQNNGVVDDSQLPKDRFSAERLKGVDSTLKIQPAKLEDSAVYLCASSARLAGGLEQFFGPGTRLTVL.

This clone showed up just a few times. V usage is TRBV28 and J usage is TRBJ1-4, with TRBD1 identical over 10 bases. The CDR3 has 15 residues. Trimming at V came to 6 bases and at J to 8 bases, leaving 9 bases not matched to a gene. Germline CDR1 is MDHEN and CDR2 is SYDVKM. The DNA of the CDR3 is TGTGCCAGCAGCCCATTGGACAGGGGGAGCGAAAAACTGTTTTTT. Translating it yields CASSPLDRGSEKLFF.